This T cell receptor beta chain is drawn from a study of regulatory T cells in long-lasting Graves disease. As for time point: persistent/refractory GD, antithyroid drugs over 5 years with positive TRAb. The authors made the TCR library using RNA they extracted from PBMCs. Per American Thyroid Association guidelines, Graves' disease was diagnosed. A blood draw put around 9.1 milliliters of peripheral blood into EDTA tubes. Points from the study as a whole: Gene preferences differed: TRBV28, TRBJ1-2, TRBJ2-5 in persistent cases. Persistent Graves' patients showed less TCR diversity than newly diagnosed ones.

With iRepertoire HTBI primers and Arm-PCR of CDR3 regions, TCR beta libraries were built. TCRdb itself ran the multiplex PCR reads through MiXCR, one entry per CDR3 protein. The table includes roughly 400,000 distinct CDR3 sequences, less than 25% detected once. With 3 bases clipped from V and 2 bases from J, the junction kept 1 base outside the gene matches. The CDR3 is 13 residues long. Germline CDR1 SGHVS, CDR2 FNYEAQ. This clonotype was counted many times. What it binds is unknown. A read error may be the cause here, since a much bigger clone is one base away. Sequenced here: peripheral blood mononuclear cells (PBMCs), sampled when the disease was refractory, from a patient treated with antithyroid drugs. The V call is TRBV7-6, the J call TRBJ2-7, with TRBD1 identical over 7 bases. The receptor was derived from a female donor with Graves disease. In DNA, the CDR3 is TGTGCCAGCAGCTTTGACAGGGCCTACGAGCAGTACTTC. It specifies CASSFDRAYEQYF.